The 28 T cell receptor beta chains listed next were all sequenced from one sample in a study of blood T cell repertoires in COVID-19. Assay: immunoSEQ multiplex PCR; the TCRdb copy retains only in-frame clones and omits some. Of 150,000 to 200,000 clones in the sample, 82% were seen once. What was sequenced was PBMCs or T cells enriched from blood (not recorded which). The receptors derive from a man in his sixties who had recovered from COVID-19.

The gene calls are TRBV5-1 and TRBJ1-1; a possible D gene is TRBD1 (6 bases). CDR1 SGHRS and CDR2 YFSETQ come from the germline V gene. The CDR3 has 14 residues. V lost 6 bases and J lost 7, with 19 bases in between. The CDR3 sequence: CASKNRETIGEAFF. The DNA for the CDR3 is TGCGCCAGCAAGAACAGGGAAACTATCGGTGAAGCTTTCTTT.

The chain links TRBV28 to TRBJ1-1; 7 bases line up with TRBD1. Germline CDR1 MDHEN, CDR2 SYDVKM. The CDR3 has 15 residues. V gave up 7 bases and J gave up 5 bases; unmatched junction bases: 13. The CDR3 DNA follows: TGTGCCAGCATAAACCCACAGGGGCAAAGAACTGAAGCTTTCTTT. Protein sequence: CASINPQGQRTEAFF.

V is TRBV21-1 and J is TRBJ2-5; the table's D call of TRBD2 was not tested on the DNA. TRBV21-1 is a pseudogene. CDR3 size: 14 residues. The CDR3 loop is CASSKASKQETQYF. In DNA, the CDR3 is TGTGCCAGCAGCAAAGCGAGCAAACAAGAGACCCAGTACTTC.

The chain couples TRBV28 to TRBJ2-7; 7 bases agree with TRBD1. The CDR3 totals 16 residues. The germline CDR1 and CDR2 sequences are MDHEN and SYDVKM. The trim removed 3 bases at V and 5 bases at J, leaving 13 bases unmatched. The CDR3 here is CASSFLGTVPLDEQYF. The CDR3 DNA follows: TGTGCCAGCAGTTTCCTGGGGACAGTCCCCCTTGACGAGCAGTACTTC. Filled out from reference TRBV28 and TRBJ2-7, the complete variable domain reads DVKVTQSSRYLVKRTGEKVFLECVQDMDHENMFWYRQDPGLGLRLIYFSYDVKMKEKGDIPEGYSVSREKKERFSLILESASTNQTSMYLCASSFLGTVPLDEQYFGPGTRLTVT.

The chain carries TRBV21-1 and TRBJ2-3; the table's D call, TRBD2, was not checked against the DNA. TRBV21-1 is an annotated pseudogene. The length of the CDR3 is 16 residues. The CDR3 sequence: CASSQGTSGCTDTQYF. The CDR3 coding sequence is TGTGCCAGCAGCCAAGGGACTAGCGGGTGCACAGATACGCAGTATTTT.

The chain uses TRBV5-1 and TRBJ2-3, with TRBD2 identical over 9 bases. There are 14 residues in the CDR3. Trimming removed 4 bases from V and 5 bases from J; junction bases left unmatched: 5. CDR1 SGHRS and CDR2 YFSETQ come from the germline V gene. CDR3 sequence reads: CASSASSGIDTQYF. As DNA, the CDR3 is TGCGCCAGCAGCGCATCTAGCGGGATAGATACGCAGTATTTT.

The chain employs TRBV7-2 and TRBJ1-5, with D perhaps matching TRBD1 (6 bases). The germline CDR1 and CDR2 sequences are SGHTA and FQGNSA. Trimming took 4 bases from V and 3 from J, leaving 10 bases between them. This CDR3 has 14 residues. The CDR3 loop is CASSSTGFNQPQHF. In DNA, the CDR3 is TGTGCCAGCAGCTCCACAGGGTTCAATCAGCCCCAGCATTTT.

This chain connects TRBV19 to TRBJ1-1, with TRBD1 as a possible D gene (6 bases). This CDR3 has 14 amino acids. Germline values: CDR1 LNHDA, CDR2 SQIVND (reference sequence). Trimming shortened V by 7 bases and J by 6 bases, and 18 bases separated the two germline ends. The CDR3 here is CASNLRRGQAEAFF. The CDR3, as DNA: TGTGCCAGTAACCTACGGCGGGGGCAGGCTGAAGCTTTCTTT.

The rearrangement uses TRBV21-1 and TRBJ2-3; the table's D call TRBD2 went unverified against the DNA. TRBV21-1 is a pseudogene segment. There are 16 residues in the CDR3. CDR3: CASSKVWSFTADTQYF. CDR3 sequence (DNA): TGTGCCAGCAGCAAAGTATGGTCGTTTACGGCAGATACGCAGTATTTT.

The J gene is TRBJ2-1, the V gene TRBV27; 8 nucleotides agree with TRBD2. The CDR3 consists of 15 residues. Trimming took 2 bases from V and 4 from J; bases not matched to a gene: 4. Germline CDR1 and CDR2: MNHEY and SMNVEV (reference sequence). CDR3 loop: CASSLSASGYNEQFF. In DNA, the CDR3 is TGTGCCAGCAGTTTAAGTGCTAGCGGGTACAATGAGCAGTTCTTC.

The gene calls are TRBV19 and TRBJ1-4; D uncertain. V lost 6 bases to trimming and J lost 0 bases, with 14 bases between them. Germline V CDR1 and CDR2: LNHDA, SQIVND (reference sequence). The CDR3 spans 16 residues. The CDR3 DNA sequence: TGTGCCAGTAGCCTAACGCCGGGGTCAACTAATGAAAAACTGTTTTTT. Amino acid sequence: CASSLTPGSTNEKLFF.

This rearrangement joins TRBV4-2 to TRBJ1-3; a possible D gene is TRBD1 (5 bases). The CDR3 has 17 amino acids. The ends were cut back, 0 bases at V and 0 bases at J, with 12 bases in the middle. CDR1 is LGHNA and CDR2 is YNFKEQ in the germline V gene. This CDR3 reads CASSQESGASSGNTIYF. The DNA for the CDR3 is TGTGCCAGCAGCCAAGAGTCTGGGGCTAGCTCTGGAAACACCATATATTTT.

The rearrangement uses TRBV6-5 and TRBJ2-3; D is possibly TRBD2 (7 bases). CDR3 length: 14 residues. Trimming took off 4 bases at V and 4 bases at J, with 12 bases between the two ends. CDR1 is MNHEY, CDR2 SVGAGI, per germline. CDR3 region: CASSLTGGPDTQYF. In DNA form, the CDR3 reads TGTGCCAGCAGTTTAACGGGGGGCCCAGATACGCAGTATTTT.

V usage is TRBV7-9 and J usage is TRBJ2-1; D not certain. The V and J ends lost 3 bases and 5 bases respectively, with 2 bases between them. Germline V gives CDR1 SEHNR, CDR2 FQNEAQ (reference sequence). CDR3 length: 11 amino acids. The CDR3 loop reads CASSFDNEQFF. Here the CDR3 DNA reads TGTGCCAGCAGCTTCGACAATGAGCAGTTCTTC.

The sample holds many counts of this clone. The chain joins TRBV19 to TRBJ2-1; D is perhaps TRBD2 (6 bases). Trimming left V 3 bases short and J 6 bases short, with 9 bases between. CDR1 LNHDA and CDR2 SQIVND come from the germline V gene (reference sequence). CDR3 size: 13 residues. The CDR3 is CASSIGGANEQFF. As DNA, the CDR3 is TGTGCCAGTAGTATTGGAGGGGCCAATGAGCAGTTCTTC.

This chain joins TRBV2 and TRBJ2-2; D possibly corresponds to TRBD2 (5 bases). The CDR3 has 15 residues. Germline values: CDR1 SNHLY, CDR2 FYNNEI. V lost 4 bases and J 4 bases, leaving 13 bases between the germline ends. The CDR3 loop is CASSGRRSGTGELFF. CDR3 DNA sequence: TGTGCCAGCAGTGGGAGGCGTTCGGGCACCGGGGAGCTGTTTTTT.

This sequence joins TRBV2 and TRBJ2-7; D possibly corresponds to TRBD2 (5 bases). The V gene lost 4 bases and the J gene lost 4 bases, with 5 bases spanning the gap. The CDR3 extends over 11 amino acids. The germline V gene has CDR1 SNHLY and CDR2 FYNNEI. The CDR3 spells CASSAGYEQYF. For the CDR3, the DNA is TGTGCCAGCAGTGCGGGATACGAGCAGTACTTC.

V is TRBV6-5 and J is TRBJ2-1; D may be TRBD2 (5 bases). Germline V gene sequence: CDR1 MNHEY, CDR2 SVGAGI. With 7 bases removed from V and 7 bases from J, the gap between germline ends came to 17 bases. The CDR3 spans 14 residues. The DNA for the CDR3 is TGTGCCAGCACCGCGGACCGAGGGAAAAATGAGCAGTTCTTC. Residues: CASTADRGKNEQFF.

V is TRBV5-1 and J is TRBJ2-1; no firm D call. The V gene lost 4 bases and the J gene lost 10 bases, with 12 bases spanning the gap. Germline CDR1 and CDR2: SGHRS and YFSETQ. The CDR3 spans 12 residues. CDR3 sequence (DNA): TGCGCCAGCAGCCTCGAGGAAAGCGAGCAGTTCTTC. This codes for CASSLEESEQFF.

This chain joins TRBV27 and TRBJ2-7, with TRBD1 matching 7 bases. Trimming at V came to 2 bases and at J to 3 bases, leaving 4 bases not matched to a gene. The CDR3 loop spans 14 amino acids. Germline V gene lookup returns CDR1 MNHEY and CDR2 SMNVEV (reference sequence). The DNA of the CDR3 is TGTGCCAGCAGTTTAAATCAGGGGGACTACGAGCAGTACTTC. It is translated as CASSLNQGDYEQYF.

V is TRBV5-1 and J is TRBJ1-5; TRBD1 matches 9 bases. The CDR3 length is 15 residues. J lost 7 bases, V lost 8 bases, and 13 bases had no gene match. Germline V CDR1 and CDR2: SGHRS, YFSETQ. CDR3 region: CASHPGTGIGQPQHF. The CDR3 DNA is TGCGCCAGTCACCCAGGGACAGGGATCGGCCAGCCCCAGCATTTT.

This clone was recorded once. This chain connects TRBV12-5 to TRBJ2-1; 11 bases line up with TRBD2. Germline values: CDR1 LGHNT, CDR2 FRNRAP. Trimming at V came to 0 bases and at J to 4 bases, leaving 8 bases not matched to a gene. The CDR3 extends over 18 amino acids. CDR3: CASGLVQRGLAGYNEQFF. The CDR3 nucleotides are TGTGCTAGTGGTTTGGTACAGAGAGGACTAGCGGGTTACAATGAGCAGTTCTTC.

This clone has only a few counts. V usage is TRBV27 and J usage is TRBJ2-3; D unresolved. Per the germline V gene, CDR1 is MNHEY and CDR2 is SMNVEV (reference sequence). The CDR3 has 15 amino acids. Trimming stripped 7 bases from V and 1 base from J, with 15 bases between. The CDR3, as DNA: TGTGCCAGCACCTCTTGGGCCAGTCGCACAGATACGCAGTATTTT. This encodes CASTSWASRTDTQYF.

This chain links TRBV11-2 with TRBJ2-3; 7 positions agree with TRBD1. The V and J ends lost 5 bases and 2 bases, in that order; junction bases with no gene match: 7. The CDR3 totals 15 residues. Germline CDR1 SGHAT, CDR2 FQNNGV. The CDR3 region is CASSPRTGPTDTQYF. The CDR3 region has the DNA TGTGCCAGCAGCCCTAGGACAGGTCCCACAGATACGCAGTATTTT.

This clone was observed a single time. V usage is TRBV7-6 and J usage is TRBJ2-1; 9 bases are shared with TRBD2. The CDR3 totals 16 residues. Losses at the gene ends were 1 base for V and 7 bases for J; bases not matched to a gene: 8. Germline CDR1 reads SGHVS; CDR2 reads FNYEAQ. CDR3 coding DNA: TGTGCCAGCAGCTTAGGAGGGCGGGGGGGCCAGAATGAGCAGTTCTTC. Encoded protein: CASSLGGRGGQNEQFF. The variable domain in full, completed from reference TRBV7-6 and TRBJ2-1, reads GAGVSQSPRYKVTKRGQDVALRCDPISGHVSLYWYRQALGQGPEFLTYFNYEAQQDKSGLPNDRFSAERPEGSISTLTIQRTEQRDSAMYRCASSLGGRGGQNEQFFGPGTRLTVL.

The genes are TRBV18 and TRBJ1-6; D gene uncertain. The CDR3 sequence is 12 residues long. V lost 3 bases to trimming and J lost 7 bases, with 4 bases between them. Germline loops: CDR1 KGHSH, CDR2 LQKENI. CDR3 coding DNA: TGTGCCAGCTCACCTAAAAATTCACCCCTCCACTTT. Amino acids: CASSPKNSPLHF.

The CDR3 DNA follows: TGTGCCAGCAGCTTATTAGGCGGGCTGAACACTGAAGCTTTCTTT. The encoded protein is CASSLLGGLNTEAFF. The rearrangement uses TRBV7-3 and TRBJ1-1; D not certain. CDR1 is SGHTA, CDR2 FQGTGA, per germline. Trimming left V 2 bases short and J 0 bases short, with 10 bases between. The CDR3 is 15 residues long.

This rearrangement joins TRBV7-3 to TRBJ2-3; D might be TRBD2 (6 bases). Germline CDR1 is SGHTA and CDR2 is FQGTGA. The CDR3 is 14 amino acids. The V end lost 5 bases, the J end lost 4 bases, and 13 bases lay between the germline ends. The CDR3 DNA follows: TGTGCCAGCAGCCGGGACTCTCCCCCAGATACGCAGTATTTT. It specifies CASSRDSPPDTQYF.